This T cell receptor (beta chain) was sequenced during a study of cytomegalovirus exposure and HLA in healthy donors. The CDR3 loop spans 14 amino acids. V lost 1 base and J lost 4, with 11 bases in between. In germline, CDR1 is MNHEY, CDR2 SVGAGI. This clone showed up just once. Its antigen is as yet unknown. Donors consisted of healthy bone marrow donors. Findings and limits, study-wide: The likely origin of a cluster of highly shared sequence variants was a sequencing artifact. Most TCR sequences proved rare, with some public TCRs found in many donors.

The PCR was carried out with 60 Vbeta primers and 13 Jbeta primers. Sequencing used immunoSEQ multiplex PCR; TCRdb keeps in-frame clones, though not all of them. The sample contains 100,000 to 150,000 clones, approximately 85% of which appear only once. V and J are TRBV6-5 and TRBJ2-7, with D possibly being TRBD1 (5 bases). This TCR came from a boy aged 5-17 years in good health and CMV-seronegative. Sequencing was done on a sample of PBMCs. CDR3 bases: TGTGCCAGCAGTTACTTAGGCAGACAGTACGAGCAGTACTTC. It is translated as CASSYLGRQYEQYF.